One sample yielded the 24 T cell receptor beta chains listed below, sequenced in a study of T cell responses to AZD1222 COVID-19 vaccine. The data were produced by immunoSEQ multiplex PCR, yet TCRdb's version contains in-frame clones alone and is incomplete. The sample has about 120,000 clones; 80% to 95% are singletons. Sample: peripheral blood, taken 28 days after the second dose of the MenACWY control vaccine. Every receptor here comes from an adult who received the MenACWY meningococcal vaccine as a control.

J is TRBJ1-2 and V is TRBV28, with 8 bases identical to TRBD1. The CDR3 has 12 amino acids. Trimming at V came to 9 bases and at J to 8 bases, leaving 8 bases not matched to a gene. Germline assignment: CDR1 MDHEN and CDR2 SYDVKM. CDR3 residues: CASWTGPRGYTF. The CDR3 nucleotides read TGTGCCAGTTGGACAGGGCCGCGAGGCTACACCTTC.

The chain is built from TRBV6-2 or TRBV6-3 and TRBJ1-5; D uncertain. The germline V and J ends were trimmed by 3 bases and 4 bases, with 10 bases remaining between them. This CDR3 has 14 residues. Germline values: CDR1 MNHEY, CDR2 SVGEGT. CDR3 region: CASSYLGGNQPQHF. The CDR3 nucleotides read TGTGCCAGCAGTTATCTGGGAGGAAATCAGCCCCAGCATTTT.

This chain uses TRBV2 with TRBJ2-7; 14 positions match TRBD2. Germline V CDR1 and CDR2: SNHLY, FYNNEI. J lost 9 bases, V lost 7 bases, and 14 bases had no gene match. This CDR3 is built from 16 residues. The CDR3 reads CASNLVGTSGSSAQYF. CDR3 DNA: TGTGCCAGCAATTTAGTAGGGACTAGCGGGAGCAGTGCGCAGTACTTC.

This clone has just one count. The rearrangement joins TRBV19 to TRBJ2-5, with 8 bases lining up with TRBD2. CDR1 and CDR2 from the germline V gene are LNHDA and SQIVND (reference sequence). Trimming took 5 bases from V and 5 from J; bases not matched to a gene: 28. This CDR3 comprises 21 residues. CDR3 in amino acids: CASSPPGLLPLPSSGGETQYF. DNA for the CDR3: TGTGCCAGTAGTCCCCCAGGGCTACTACCCCTTCCCTCCAGCGGGGGCGAGACCCAGTACTTC.

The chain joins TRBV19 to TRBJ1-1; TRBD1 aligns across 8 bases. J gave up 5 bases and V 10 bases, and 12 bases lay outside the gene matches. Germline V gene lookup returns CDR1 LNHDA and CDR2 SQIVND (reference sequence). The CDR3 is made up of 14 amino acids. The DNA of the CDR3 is TGTGCCACCGTTCAGGGGGCCGGTAGGACTGAAGCTTTCTTT. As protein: CATVQGAGRTEAFF.

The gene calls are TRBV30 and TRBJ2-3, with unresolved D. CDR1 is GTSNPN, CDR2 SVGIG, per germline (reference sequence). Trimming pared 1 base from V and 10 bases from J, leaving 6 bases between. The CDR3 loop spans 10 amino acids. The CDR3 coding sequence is TGTGCCTGGAGTGGAGGATCGCAGTATTTT. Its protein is CAWSGGSQYF.

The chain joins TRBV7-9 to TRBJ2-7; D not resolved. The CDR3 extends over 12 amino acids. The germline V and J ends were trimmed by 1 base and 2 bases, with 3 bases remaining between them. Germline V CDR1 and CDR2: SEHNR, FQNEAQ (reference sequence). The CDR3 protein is CASSLVTYEQYF. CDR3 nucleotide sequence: TGTGCCAGCAGCTTAGTCACCTACGAGCAGTACTTC.

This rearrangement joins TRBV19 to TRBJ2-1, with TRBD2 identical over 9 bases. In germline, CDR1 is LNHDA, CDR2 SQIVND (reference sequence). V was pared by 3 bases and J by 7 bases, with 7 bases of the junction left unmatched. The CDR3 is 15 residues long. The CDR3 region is CASSMPAGGLNEQFF. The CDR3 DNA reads TGTGCCAGTAGTATGCCAGCGGGAGGATTAAATGAGCAGTTCTTC.

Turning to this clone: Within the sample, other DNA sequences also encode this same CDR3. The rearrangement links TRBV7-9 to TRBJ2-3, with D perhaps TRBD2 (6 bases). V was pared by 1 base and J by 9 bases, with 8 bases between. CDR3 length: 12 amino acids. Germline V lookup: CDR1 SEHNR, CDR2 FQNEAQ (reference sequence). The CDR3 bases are TGTGCCAGCAGCTTAGTAGCGGACACGCAGTATTTT. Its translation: CASSLVADTQYF.

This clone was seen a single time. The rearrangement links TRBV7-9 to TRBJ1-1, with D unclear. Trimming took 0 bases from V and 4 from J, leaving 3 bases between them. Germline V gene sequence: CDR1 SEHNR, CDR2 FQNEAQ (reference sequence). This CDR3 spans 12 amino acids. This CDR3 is CASSLAGTEAFF. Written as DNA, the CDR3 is TGTGCCAGCAGCTTAGCAGGCACTGAAGCTTTCTTT.

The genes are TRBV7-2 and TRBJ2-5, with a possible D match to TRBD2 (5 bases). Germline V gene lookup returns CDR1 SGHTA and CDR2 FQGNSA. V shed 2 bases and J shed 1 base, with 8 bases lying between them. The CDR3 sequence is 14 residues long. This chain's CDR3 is CASSLRGPQETQYF. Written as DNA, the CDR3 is TGTGCCAGCAGCTTAAGAGGGCCCCAAGAGACCCAGTACTTC. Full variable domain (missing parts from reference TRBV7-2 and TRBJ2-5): GAGVSQSPSNKVTEKGKDVELRCDPISGHTALYWYRQSLGQGLEFLIYFQGNSAPDKSGLPSDRFSAERTGGSVSTLTIQRTQQEDSAVYLCASSLRGPQETQYFGPGTRLLVL.

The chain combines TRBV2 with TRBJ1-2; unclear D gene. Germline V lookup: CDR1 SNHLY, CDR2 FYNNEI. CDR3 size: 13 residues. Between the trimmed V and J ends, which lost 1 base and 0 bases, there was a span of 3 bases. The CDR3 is CASSEGTNYGYTF. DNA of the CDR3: TGTGCCAGCAGTGAAGGGACTAACTATGGCTACACCTTC.

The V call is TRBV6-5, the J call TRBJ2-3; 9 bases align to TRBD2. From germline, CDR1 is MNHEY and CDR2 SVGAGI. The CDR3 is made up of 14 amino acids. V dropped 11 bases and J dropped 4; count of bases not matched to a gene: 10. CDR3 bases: TGTGCCGGGGTTACGAGCGGGAGGTCAGATACGCAGTATTTT. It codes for CAGVTSGRSDTQYF.

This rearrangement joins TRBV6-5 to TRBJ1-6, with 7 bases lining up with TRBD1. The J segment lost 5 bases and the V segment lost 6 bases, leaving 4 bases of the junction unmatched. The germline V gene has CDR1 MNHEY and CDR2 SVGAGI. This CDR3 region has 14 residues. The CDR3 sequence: CASSAGTDNSPLHF. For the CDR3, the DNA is TGTGCCAGCAGCGCCGGGACAGATAATTCACCCCTCCACTTT.

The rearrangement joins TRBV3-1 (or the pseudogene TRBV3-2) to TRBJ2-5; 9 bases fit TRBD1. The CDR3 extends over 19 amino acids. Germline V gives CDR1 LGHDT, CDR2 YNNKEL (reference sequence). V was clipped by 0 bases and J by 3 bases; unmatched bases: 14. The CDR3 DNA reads TGTGCCAGCAGCCAAGAAAACAGTGGATTTGGACAGGGGAAAGAGACCCAGTACTTC. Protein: CASSQENSGFGQGKETQYF.

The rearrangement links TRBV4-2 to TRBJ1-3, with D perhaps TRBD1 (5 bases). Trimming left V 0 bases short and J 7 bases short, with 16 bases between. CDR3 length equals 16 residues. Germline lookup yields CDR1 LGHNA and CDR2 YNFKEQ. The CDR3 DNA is TGTGCCAGCAGCCAAGATCAGGGAGGATCCCCGAACACCATATATTTT. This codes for CASSQDQGGSPNTIYF.

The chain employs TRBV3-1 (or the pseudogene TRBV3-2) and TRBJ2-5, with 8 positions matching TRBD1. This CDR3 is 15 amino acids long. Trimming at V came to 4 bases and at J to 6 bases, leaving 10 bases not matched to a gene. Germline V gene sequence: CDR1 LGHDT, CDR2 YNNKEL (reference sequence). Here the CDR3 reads CASSLATGVAKTQYF. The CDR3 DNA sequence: TGTGCCAGCAGCCTAGCGACAGGGGTTGCGAAGACCCAGTACTTC.

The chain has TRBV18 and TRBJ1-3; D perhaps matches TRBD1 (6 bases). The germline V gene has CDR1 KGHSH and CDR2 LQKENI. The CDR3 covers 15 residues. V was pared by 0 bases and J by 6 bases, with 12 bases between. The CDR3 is CASSPPTGGQNTIYF. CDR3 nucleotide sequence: TGTGCCAGCTCACCACCGACAGGCGGTCAAAACACCATATATTTT.

The CDR3 coding sequence is TGCGCCAGCAGTACTTACTCTGGGGCCAACGTCCTGACTTTC. It is translated as CASSTYSGANVLTF. The gene calls are TRBV10-2 and TRBJ2-6; no clear D. Germline values: CDR1 WSHSY, CDR2 SAAADI. Trimming took 5 bases from V and 0 from J, leaving 5 bases between them. The CDR3 loop spans 14 amino acids.

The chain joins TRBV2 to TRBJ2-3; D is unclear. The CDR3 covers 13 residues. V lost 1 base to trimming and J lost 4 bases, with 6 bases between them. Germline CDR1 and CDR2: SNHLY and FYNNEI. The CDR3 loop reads CASSEVWADTQYF. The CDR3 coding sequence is TGTGCCAGCAGTGAAGTTTGGGCAGATACGCAGTATTTT.

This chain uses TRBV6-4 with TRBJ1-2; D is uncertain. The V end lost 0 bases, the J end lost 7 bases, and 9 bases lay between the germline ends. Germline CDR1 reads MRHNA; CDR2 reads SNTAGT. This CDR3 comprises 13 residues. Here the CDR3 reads CASSDSYHTGYTF. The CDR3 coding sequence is TGTGCCAGCAGTGACTCCTATCACACTGGCTACACCTTC.

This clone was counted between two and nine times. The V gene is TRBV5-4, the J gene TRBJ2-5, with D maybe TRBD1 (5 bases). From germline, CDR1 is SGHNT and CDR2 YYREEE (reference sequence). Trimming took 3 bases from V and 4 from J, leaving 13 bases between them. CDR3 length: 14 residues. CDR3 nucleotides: TGTGCCAGCAGCTATACGACAGATAGAGAGACCCAGTACTTC. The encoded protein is CASSYTTDRETQYF.

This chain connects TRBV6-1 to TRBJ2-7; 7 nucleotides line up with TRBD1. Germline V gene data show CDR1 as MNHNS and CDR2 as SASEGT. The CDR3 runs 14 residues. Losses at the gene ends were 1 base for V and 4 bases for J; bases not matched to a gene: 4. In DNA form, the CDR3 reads TGTGCCAGCAGTGAAGGACAGGGTCGGTACGAGCAGTACTTC. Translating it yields CASSEGQGRYEQYF.

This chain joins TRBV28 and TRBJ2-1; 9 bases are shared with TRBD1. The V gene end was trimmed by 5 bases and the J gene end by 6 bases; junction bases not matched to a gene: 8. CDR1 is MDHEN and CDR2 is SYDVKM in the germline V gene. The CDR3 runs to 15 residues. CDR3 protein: CASSGRTGERNEQFF. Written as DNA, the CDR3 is TGTGCCAGCAGTGGACGGACAGGGGAGCGCAATGAGCAGTTCTTC.